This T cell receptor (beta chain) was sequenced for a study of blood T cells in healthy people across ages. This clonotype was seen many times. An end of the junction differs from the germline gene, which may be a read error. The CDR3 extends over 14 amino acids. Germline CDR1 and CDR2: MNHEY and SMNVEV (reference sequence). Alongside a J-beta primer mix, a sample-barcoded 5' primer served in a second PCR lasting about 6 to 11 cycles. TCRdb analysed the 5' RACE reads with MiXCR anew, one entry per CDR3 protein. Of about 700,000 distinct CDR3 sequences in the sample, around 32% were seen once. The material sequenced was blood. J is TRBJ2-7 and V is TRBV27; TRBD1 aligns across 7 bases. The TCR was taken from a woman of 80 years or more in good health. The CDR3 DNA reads TGTGCCAGCAGTCGAGACAGGGCCTCCAACGAGCAGTACTTC. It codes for CASSRDRASNEQYF.